Detailed here is one TCR beta chain. The data derive from a study of OX40 agonist ivuxolimab in advanced cancers. Here immunoSEQ multiplex PCR was the method, and the copy in TCRdb shows in-frame clones only, minus some. The repertoire consists of just over 60,000 clones, with about 92% occurring once and the leading ten covering 0.55% to 0.8%. The length of the CDR3 is 14 residues. With 3 bases removed from V and 0 bases from J, the gap between germline ends came to 8 bases. Per the germline V gene, CDR1 is SGHRS and CDR2 is YFSETQ. This TCR was recovered from an adult with an advanced solid tumor such as melanoma, head and neck, liver or kidney cancer. This specimen consisted of CD4+ or CD8+ T cells sorted from blood, obtained in a trial of the OX40 agonist ivuxolimab. The chain combines TRBV5-1 with TRBJ2-3; either TRBD1 or TRBD2 may supply D (5 bases each). In DNA form, the CDR3 reads TGCGCCAGCAGCTACCGGGACAGCACAGATACGCAGTATTTT. It is translated as CASSYRDSTDTQYF.